Listed below are T cell receptor beta chains from one sample, sequenced in a study of T cell changes during pregnancy in multiple sclerosis. Using immunoSEQ multiplex PCR, the repertoire was profiled, and TCRdb retains in-frame clones only, with some absent. The profile covers around 66,000 clones, with about nine tenths appearing a single time and about 2.2% taken by the ten largest. Sequences were derived from peripheral blood, sampled in the third trimester of pregnancy. The receptors here all came from a female donor in good health, enrolled as a control in a pregnancy study. Both conserved end residues are part of each CDR3. A D gene is named only where the DNA matches it firmly. For some rows the clone size is stated as once, few or many, or as a class when expanded; others skip it.

v_call	clone_size	d_call	j_call	cdr3_nt	cdr3_aa
TRBV5-1	.	TRBD2	TRBJ2-1	TGCGCCAGCAGCTCCAGGGACTACTACAATGAGCAGTTCTTC	CASSSRDYYNEQFF
TRBV5-1	.	TRBD2	TRBJ2-5	TGCGCCAGCAGACCGGGACTAGCGGGAGAGGAGACCCAGTACTTC	CASRPGLAGEETQYF
TRBV18	.	.	TRBJ2-5	TGTGCCAGCTCCGGACAGACGCAAGAGACCCAGTACTTC	CASSGQTQETQYF
TRBV5-8	.	.	TRBJ1-2	TGTGCCAGCAGCTTGCCATCCTATGGCTACACCTTC	CASSLPSYGYTF
TRBV4-1	.	.	TRBJ1-2	TGCGCCAGCAGCCAGTTACTTGGACTGATGGGCTACACCTTC	CASSQLLGLMGYTF
TRBV6-1	.	TRBD1	TRBJ2-7	TGTGCCAGCAGTGAAAACCACAGGGGTCAGTACTTC	CASSENHRGQYF
TRBV28	.	.	TRBJ1-1	TGTGCCAGCAGCCTCAGGGACTTAACGGGTGAAGCTTTCTTT	CASSLRDLTGEAFF
TRBV6-4	.	.	TRBJ2-2	TGTGCCAGCAGTGACTCGTCACAGCCGAACACCGGGGAGCTGTTTTTT	CASSDSSQPNTGELFF
TRBV6-1	.	.	TRBJ2-7	TGTGCCAGCAGGAGGGAGGCAGCTAGCTCCTACGAGCAGTACTTC	CASRREAASSYEQYF
TRBV7-9	.	TRBD2	TRBJ2-2	TGTGCCACCGCGGGGGGAGGGAACACCGGGGAGCTGTTTTTT	CATAGGGNTGELFF
TRBV7-9	.	.	TRBJ2-5	TGTGCCAGCAGCTTAGGGGGGGTAGGGGAGACCCAGTACTTC	CASSLGGVGETQYF
TRBV30	.	TRBD1	TRBJ2-7	TGTGCCTGGAGTAGGGCCAGGGGGATCGAGCAGTACTTC	CAWSRARGIEQYF
TRBV18	.	.	TRBJ2-2	TGTGCCAGCTCACCCCGAATCGGCGCGGACACCGGGGAGCTGTTTTTT	CASSPRIGADTGELFF
TRBV6-1	.	.	TRBJ2-7	TGTGCCAGCAGTGAAGGCTCCCTAATCTCCTACGAGCAGTACTTC	CASSEGSLISYEQYF
TRBV7-9	few	.	TRBJ1-1	TGTGCCAGCAGCTCCTACGGAGATTTGAACACTGAAGCTTTCTTT	CASSSYGDLNTEAFF
TRBV5-1	.	.	TRBJ1-1	TGCGCCAGCAGCTTCCGGGGGGTCGACACTGAAGCTTTCTTT	CASSFRGVDTEAFF
TRBV9	.	.	TRBJ1-1	TGTGCCAGCAGCGTAGAGAGGGGGACTGAAGCTTTCTTT	CASSVERGTEAFF
TRBV4-1	.	.	TRBJ2-1	TGCGCCAGCAGCCAAAGGGGAAAGGGGGAGCAGTACAATGAGCAGTTCTTC	CASSQRGKGEQYNEQFF
TRBV28	.	TRBD1	TRBJ1-5	TGTGCCAGCAGGTTGCAGGGGGCCCAGCCCCAGCATTTT	CASRLQGAQPQHF
TRBV6-5	.	TRBD1	TRBJ1-1	TGTGCCAGCAGTTACTCTGTGACAGGGATCCCCACTGAAGCTTTCTTT	CASSYSVTGIPTEAFF
TRBV19	few	TRBD1	TRBJ1-1	TGTGCCAGCGCCCCCGGTCAGGGGGGCACTGAAGCTTTCTTT	CASAPGQGGTEAFF
TRBV19	.	TRBD1	TRBJ2-6	TGTGCCAGCCGCTCCGGGACAGGCTTCGGGGCCAACGTCCTGACTTTC	CASRSGTGFGANVLTF
TRBV18	.	TRBD2	TRBJ2-1	TGTGCCAGCTCACCACAGGCGGGGGGGCCGGACGAGCAGTTCTTC	CASSPQAGGPDEQFF
TRBV19	.	TRBD2	TRBJ2-7	TGTGCCAGTAGTGATCCCGGGACTAGCGGGTACGAGCAGTACTTC	CASSDPGTSGYEQYF
TRBV28	.	TRBD2	TRBJ2-3	TGTGCCAGCAGTTTATCGTGGGAGGGCGATTGGGGCACAGATACGCAGTATTTT	CASSLSWEGDWGTDTQYF
TRBV19	.	TRBD1	TRBJ2-3	TGTGCCAGTACCCCGGCGGACAGGGTGCTGACAGATACGCAGTATTTT	CASTPADRVLTDTQYF
TRBV7-6	once	TRBD1	TRBJ2-2	TGTGCCAGCAGCTCCAGGACAGGGGGTACCGGGGAGCTGTTTTTT	CASSSRTGGTGELFF
TRBV5-5	once	TRBD2	TRBJ2-7	TGTGCCAGCAAGCTAGCGGGAGTTCATGAGCAGTACTTC	CASKLAGVHEQYF
TRBV4-1	once	.	TRBJ2-6	TGCGCCAGCAGCCCCGGCGAGAGGAACTCTGGGGCCAACGTCCTGACTTTC	CASSPGERNSGANVLTF
TRBV23-1	.	TRBD1	TRBJ1-3	TGCGCCAGCAGTCAATCCATCCCCCTGGACAGGGGCGATGGAAACACCATATATTTT	CASSQSIPLDRGDGNTIYF
TRBV5-4	.	TRBD1	TRBJ1-1	TGTGCCAGCAGCTTGGAGGGACAGGGCATACAAGCTTTCTTT	CASSLEGQGIQAFF
TRBV7-2	.	.	TRBJ1-1	TGTGCCAGCTCCAGCCGGCGGGGCGCGGGGAACACTGAAGCTTTCTTT	CASSSRRGAGNTEAFF
TRBV10-3	.	.	TRBJ2-1	TGTGCCATCAGTGCCCTTCGGGGATATGAGCAGTTCTTC	CAISALRGYEQFF
TRBV19	.	.	TRBJ1-2	TGTGCCAGTAGTATAGATCCTCCGGGAGGCTATGGCTACACCTTC	CASSIDPPGGYGYTF
TRBV6-1	.	.	TRBJ2-5	TGTGCCAGCCAGGAGATGATGGGAGGGACCCAGTACTTC	CASQEMMGGTQYF
TRBV27	.	TRBD1	TRBJ2-7	TGTGCCAGCAGTTTCGGGACAGGGTACGAGCAGTACTTC	CASSFGTGYEQYF
TRBV5-4	.	.	TRBJ1-3	TGTGCCAGCAGCTCGGAGAGCTCTGGAAACACCATATATTTT	CASSSESSGNTIYF
TRBV19	.	.	TRBJ2-1	TGTGCCACCTCGACTAGTTACTACAATGAGCAGTTCTTC	CATSTSYYNEQFF
TRBV11-2	once	.	TRBJ2-2	TGTGCCAGCAGCTTCCCGGGATATGGCGGGGAGCTGTTTTTT	CASSFPGYGGELFF
TRBV5-1	few	.	TRBJ1-2	TGCGCCAGCAGCTATGACACGAACTATGGCTACACCTTC	CASSYDTNYGYTF
TRBV27	few	.	TRBJ2-7	TGTGCCAGCAGGGGGGACTCCTCCTACGAGCAGTACTTC	CASRGDSSYEQYF
TRBV2	.	TRBD2	TRBJ2-7	TGTGCCAGCAGGGGGACTAGCGGCTCCTACGAGCAGTACTTC	CASRGTSGSYEQYF